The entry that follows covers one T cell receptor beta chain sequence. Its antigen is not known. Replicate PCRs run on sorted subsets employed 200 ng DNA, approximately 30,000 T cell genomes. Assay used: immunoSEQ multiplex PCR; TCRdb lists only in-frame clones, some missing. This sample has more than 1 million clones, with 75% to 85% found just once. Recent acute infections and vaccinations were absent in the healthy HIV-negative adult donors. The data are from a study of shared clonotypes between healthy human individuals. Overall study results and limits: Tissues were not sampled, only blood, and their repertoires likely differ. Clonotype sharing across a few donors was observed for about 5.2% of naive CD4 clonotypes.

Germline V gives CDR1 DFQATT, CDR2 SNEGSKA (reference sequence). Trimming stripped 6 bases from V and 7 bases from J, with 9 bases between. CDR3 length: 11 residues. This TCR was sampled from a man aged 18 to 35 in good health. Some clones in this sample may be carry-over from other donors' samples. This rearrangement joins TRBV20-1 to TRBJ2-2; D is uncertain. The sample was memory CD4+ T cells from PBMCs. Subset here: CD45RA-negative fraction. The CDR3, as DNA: TGCAGTGCCGGCAGGAGCGGGGAGCTGTTTTTT. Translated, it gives CSAGRSGELFF.